This T cell receptor beta chain emerged from a study of PD-1 blockade in classical Hodgkin lymphoma (TCRdb year 2020). Background on the whole study: A peripheral blood immune signature of response to PD-1 blockade in classical Hodgkin lymphoma was defined using TCR beta sequencing and CyTOF. Overall results and qualifications from the work: Baseline TCR diversity was reported to be lower in newly diagnosed patients than in healthy donors and to be lower still in relapsed/refractory patients. The study was limited to a single clinical trial cohort, and causes of repertoire differences, possibly disease activity or prior therapy, remained undefined.

Relative to germline, V is 11 bases shorter and J is 3 bases shorter, with 14 bases between their ends. The CDR3 contains 13 residues, cysteine and phenylalanine counted. Just CDR3 DNA is preserved here, 39 bases in frame from base 1. The germline V gene (reference sequence) specifies LNHDA as CDR1 and SQIVND as CDR2. The Qiagen DNeasy kit was used to extract genomic DNA from unsorted PBMCs and from the negatively selected CD4+ and CD8+ fractions. Amplification of TCR beta CDR3 regions was done by immunoSEQ multiplex PCR with primers that anneal to V and J segments. A synthetic immune receptor repertoire was used to minimize amplification bias, and any remaining bias was removed computationally after sequencing. Concerning the study's data processing: Repertoire diversity was quantified as the Shannon entropy index using custom Python scripts. The unsorted, CD4+ and CD8+ repertoires were each analyzed separately, with the exception of combined analyses, where CD4+ and CD8+ sequences were merged in silico. Held by TCRdb, this immuneACCESS table contains in-frame sequences only and omits some clones. Under half of the omission traces to an unresolved V gene where checked; the cause of the rest is unknown. D and trimming were read from the DNA, whereas the V and J calls and clone size are those reported in that table. The sample has about 46,000 clones on record, just over 90% of them singletons. The ten largest make up about 5.3% of the sample.

The time point label on this specimen signifies: newly diagnosed, previously untreated cHL patient sample. To serve as a comparison group for the relapsed/refractory trial patients, PBMCs were sequenced from patients with newly diagnosed, previously untreated classical Hodgkin lymphoma. After peripheral blood was drawn into 8 mL Vacutainer Cell Preparation Tubes, PBMCs were isolated by centrifugation and then cryopreserved. This clone appeared a few times. The clone's antigen remains unknown. Base qualities are not provided; no much larger clone lies one nucleotide away. Material: peripheral blood mononuclear cells (PBMCs). The origin of this receptor is a human donor with classical Hodgkin lymphoma. The sequence joins TRBV19 to TRBJ1-3; no confident D gene assignment can be made. The nucleotide sequence is TGTGCCTCCTCGGACTTTGGTGGAAACACCATATATTTT. Its amino acids are CASSDFGGNTIYF.